The T cell receptor (beta chain) under discussion was sequenced for a study of blood T cell repertoires in COVID-19. Study-wide background: PBMCs, B-cell-depleted T cells, or T cells were the source of the cDNA or gDNA that made up the material.

Between the trimmed V and J ends, which lost 4 bases and 6 bases, there was a span of 13 bases. CDR3 length equals 12 residues. From germline, CDR1 is SQVTM and CDR2 ANQGSEA. The table came from immunoSEQ multiplex PCR; TCRdb's copy has only in-frame clones and leaves some out. The sample contains approximately 160,000 clones, roughly 84% of which appear only once. Sample: PBMCs or T cells enriched from blood (not recorded which). The rearrangement links TRBV29-1 to TRBJ2-7; possible D gene TRBD1, 5 bases. This clonotype was sampled from a woman between 50 and 59 years old who had recovered from COVID-19. The CDR3, as DNA: TGCAGCGTTGGGGAACAGGCTCTCGAGCAGTACTTC. Protein: CSVGEQALEQYF.